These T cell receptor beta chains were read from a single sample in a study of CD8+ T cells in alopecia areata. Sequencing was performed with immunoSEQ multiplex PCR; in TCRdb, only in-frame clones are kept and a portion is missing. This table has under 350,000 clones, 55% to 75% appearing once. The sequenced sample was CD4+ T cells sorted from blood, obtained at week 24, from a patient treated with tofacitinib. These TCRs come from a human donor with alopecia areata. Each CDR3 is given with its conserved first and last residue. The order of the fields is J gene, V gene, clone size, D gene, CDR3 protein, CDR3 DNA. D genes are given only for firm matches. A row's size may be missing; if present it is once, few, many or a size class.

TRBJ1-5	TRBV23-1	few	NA	CASSQSKRGGNQPQHF	TGCGCCAGCAGTCAATCGAAAAGGGGGGGCAATCAGCCCCAGCATTTT
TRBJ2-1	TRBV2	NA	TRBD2	CASNGGGLYNEQFF	TGTGCCAGCAATGGCGGGGGGCTTTACAATGAGCAGTTCTTC
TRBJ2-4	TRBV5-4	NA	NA	CASSLEGGAKNIQYF	TGTGCCAGCAGCTTGGAGGGGGGAGCCAAAAACATTCAGTACTTC
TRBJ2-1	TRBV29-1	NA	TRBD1	CSVDRGFYNEQFF	TGCAGCGTTGACAGGGGGTTTTACAATGAGCAGTTCTTC
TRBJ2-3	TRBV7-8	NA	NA	CASRLGGADTQYF	TGTGCCAGCAGATTGGGAGGCGCAGATACGCAGTATTTT
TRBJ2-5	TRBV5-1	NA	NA	CASSLSPQGQQETQYF	TGCGCCAGCAGCTTGTCCCCGCAGGGGCAGCAAGAGACCCAGTACTTC
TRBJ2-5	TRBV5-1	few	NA	CASRADSNHQETQYF	TGCGCCAGCAGGGCCGACAGCAACCACCAAGAGACCCAGTACTTC
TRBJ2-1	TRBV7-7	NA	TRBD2	CASSPGLAGYNEQFF	TGTGCTAGCAGCCCGGGACTAGCGGGGTACAATGAGCAGTTCTTC
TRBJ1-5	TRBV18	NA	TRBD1	CASSPRGTGFQPQHF	TGTGCCAGCTCACCGCGCGGGACAGGGTTTCAGCCCCAGCATTTT
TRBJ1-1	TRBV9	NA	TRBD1	CASSVWAGGTEAFF	TGTGCCAGCAGCGTATGGGCAGGGGGCACTGAAGCTTTCTTT
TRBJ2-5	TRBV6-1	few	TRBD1	CASSGDSAPRGETQYF	TGTGCCAGCAGTGGGGACAGTGCTCCTCGGGGAGAGACCCAGTACTTC
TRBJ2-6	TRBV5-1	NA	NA	CASGNTSSGANVLTF	TGCGCCAGCGGAAACACCAGCTCTGGGGCCAACGTCCTGACTTTC
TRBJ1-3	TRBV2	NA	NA	CASVGQLGNTIYF	TGTGCCAGCGTGGGACAACTAGGAAACACCATATATTTT
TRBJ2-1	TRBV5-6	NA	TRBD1	CASTKGQGTYNEQFF	TGTGCCAGCACCAAGGGACAGGGAACCTACAATGAGCAGTTCTTC
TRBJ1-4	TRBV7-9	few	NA	CASSSGPHEKLFF	TGTGCCAGCAGCTCCGGGCCTCATGAAAAACTGTTTTTT
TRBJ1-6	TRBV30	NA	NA	CAWSVRWTGTINSPLHF	TGTGCCTGGAGTGTACGGTGGACCGGGACCATAAATTCACCCCTCCACTTT
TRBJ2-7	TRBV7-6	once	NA	CASSLAPQNYEQYF	TGTGCCAGCAGCTTAGCCCCCCAGAACTACGAGCAGTACTTC
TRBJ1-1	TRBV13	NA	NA	CASSPSFDKLAFF	TGTGCCAGCAGCCCCTCGTTTGATAAACTAGCTTTCTTT
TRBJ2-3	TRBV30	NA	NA	CAWSALRIGGSQYF	TGTGCCTGGAGCGCCCTCCGAATAGGGGGATCGCAGTATTTT
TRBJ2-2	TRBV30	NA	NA	CAWRGDTGELFF	TGTGCCTGGAGGGGGGACACCGGGGAGCTGTTTTTT
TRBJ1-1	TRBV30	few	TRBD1	CAWSPLGQGNTEAFF	TGTGCCTGGAGTCCCCTCGGACAGGGGAACACTGAAGCTTTCTTT
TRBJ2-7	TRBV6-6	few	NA	CASSSGQPASYEQYF	TGTGCCAGCAGCAGTGGGCAGCCGGCCTCCTACGAGCAGTACTTC
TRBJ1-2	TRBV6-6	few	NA	CASSYFGDTSYGYTF	TGTGCCAGCAGTTACTTCGGAGACACTTCCTATGGCTACACCTTC
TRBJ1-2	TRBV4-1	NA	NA	CASSQDPLRGYGYTF	TGCGCCAGCAGCCAAGATCCGCTTCGGGGCTATGGCTACACCTTC
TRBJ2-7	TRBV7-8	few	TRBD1	CASSLTRQGALYEQYF	TGTGCCAGCAGCTTAACCAGACAGGGGGCATTGTACGAGCAGTACTTC
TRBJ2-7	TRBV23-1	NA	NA	CASGSKKYEQYF	TGCGCCAGCGGATCTAAGAAGTACGAGCAGTACTTC
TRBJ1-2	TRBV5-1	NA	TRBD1	CASSQGTASYGYTF	TGCGCCAGCAGCCAGGGGACAGCCTCCTATGGCTACACCTTC
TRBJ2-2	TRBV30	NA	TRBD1	CAKTGTGSNTGELFF	TGTGCAAAGACCGGGACAGGGTCGAACACCGGGGAGCTGTTTTTT
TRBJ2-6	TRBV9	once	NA	CASSLYEGGQGSGANVLTF	TGTGCCAGCAGCCTTTATGAAGGGGGGCAAGGCTCTGGGGCCAACGTCCTGACTTTC
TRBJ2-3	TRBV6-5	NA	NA	CASSVTDTQYF	TGTGCCAGCAGTGTTACAGATACGCAGTATTTT
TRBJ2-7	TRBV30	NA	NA	CACMGRYEQYF	TGTGCCTGTATGGGACGTTACGAGCAGTACTTC
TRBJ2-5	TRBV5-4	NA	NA	CASRFDQGPVTQYF	TGTGCCAGCAGGTTTGACCAGGGGCCGGTGACCCAGTACTTC
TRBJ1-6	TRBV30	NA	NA	CAWSVLPGSYNSPLHF	TGTGCCTGGAGTGTACTACCCGGCTCCTATAATTCACCCCTCCACTTT
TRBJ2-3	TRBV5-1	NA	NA	CASSFSTGSDTQYF	TGCGCCAGCAGCTTCTCTACTGGGTCAGATACGCAGTATTTT
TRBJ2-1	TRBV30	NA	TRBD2	CAWNSGGPDEQFF	TGTGCCTGGAACAGCGGGGGGCCCGATGAGCAGTTCTTC
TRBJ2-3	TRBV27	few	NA	CASSSLTGQDTQYF	TGTGCCAGCAGTTCTCTGACAGGCCAAGATACGCAGTATTTT
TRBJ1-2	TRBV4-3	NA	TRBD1	CASSHDPGGLLRNYGYTF	TGCGCCAGCAGCCATGATCCAGGGGGCTTATTGAGAAACTATGGCTACACCTTC
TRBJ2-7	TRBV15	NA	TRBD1	CATSREMGQGTYEQYF	TGTGCCACCAGCAGAGAAATGGGACAGGGAACCTACGAGCAGTACTTC
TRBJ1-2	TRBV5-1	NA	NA	CASSLDSGNYGYTF	TGCGCCAGCAGCTTGGATTCGGGAAACTATGGCTACACCTTC
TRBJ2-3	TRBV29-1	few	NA	CSVTGPKTITDTQYF	TGCAGCGTGACGGGTCCGAAAACTATCACAGATACGCAGTATTTT
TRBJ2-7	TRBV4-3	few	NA	CASSQSTVLYEQYF	TGCGCCAGCAGCCAATCGACTGTCCTCTACGAGCAGTACTTC
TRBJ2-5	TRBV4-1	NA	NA	CASSQALQETQYF	TGCGCCAGCAGCCAAGCCCTCCAAGAGACCCAGTACTTC
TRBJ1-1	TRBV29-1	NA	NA	CSVEDRQVYEAFF	TGCAGCGTTGAAGATCGGCAGGTGTATGAAGCTTTCTTT
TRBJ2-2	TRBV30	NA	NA	CAWSPGPAGNTGELFF	TGTGCCTGGAGCCCAGGGCCAGCGGGCAACACCGGGGAGCTGTTTTTT
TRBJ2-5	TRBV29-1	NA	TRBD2	CSGKQTSGGGETQYF	TGCAGCGGGAAGCAGACTAGCGGGGGAGGAGAGACCCAGTACTTC
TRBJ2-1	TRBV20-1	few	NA	CSASLSGEQFF	TGCAGTGCTTCCCTATCGGGGGAGCAGTTCTTC
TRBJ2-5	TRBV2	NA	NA	CASLRRTQYF	TGTGCCAGCCTCAGACGGACCCAGTACTTC
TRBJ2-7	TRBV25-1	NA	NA	CASSERNEQYF	TGTGCCAGCAGTGAAAGAAACGAGCAGTACTTC
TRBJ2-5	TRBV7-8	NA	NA	CASSFRGLETQYF	TGTGCCAGCAGCTTTCGGGGTTTGGAGACCCAGTACTTC
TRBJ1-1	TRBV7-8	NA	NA	CASSRTVNTEAFF	TGTGCCAGCAGCCGGACAGTGAACACTGAAGCTTTCTTT
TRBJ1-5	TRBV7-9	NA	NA	CASCEDGYSNQPQHF	TGTGCCAGCTGTGAGGACGGATATAGCAATCAGCCCCAGCATTTT
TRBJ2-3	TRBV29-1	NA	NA	CSFSKADTQYF	TGCAGCTTCAGTAAGGCGGATACGCAGTATTTT
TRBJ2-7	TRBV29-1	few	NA	CSVLRLGGEQYF	TGCAGCGTTCTCCGTTTAGGGGGCGAGCAGTACTTC
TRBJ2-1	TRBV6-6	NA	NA	CASSYGESSYNEQFF	TGTGCCAGCAGTTACGGCGAGAGCTCCTACAATGAGCAGTTCTTC
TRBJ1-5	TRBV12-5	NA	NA	CASGRTVIDYQPQHF	TGTGCTAGTGGTAGGACAGTTATTGATTATCAGCCCCAGCATTTT
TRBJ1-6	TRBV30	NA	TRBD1	CAWSVPNYFGTGTVFSPLHF	TGTGCCTGGAGTGTCCCTAACTACTTCGGAACCGGGACAGTTTTTTCACCCCTCCACTTT
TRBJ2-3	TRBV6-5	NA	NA	CASSYSRSSTDTQYF	TGTGCCAGCAGCTACTCGAGGTCAAGCACAGATACGCAGTATTTT
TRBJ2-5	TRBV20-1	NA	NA	CSVRRGETQYF	TGCAGTGTCAGGAGAGGGGAGACCCAGTACTTC